By its share, the clone carrying this TCR beta chain is medium-sized. V shed 0 bases, J shed 2 bases, and the junction held 6 bases outside the gene matches. This CDR3 contains 17 residues. Germline CDR1 reads SGDLS; CDR2 reads YYNGEE. The method was immunoSEQ multiplex PCR; TCRdb's version includes in-frame clones alone and lacks a portion of them. The data contain fewer than 150,000 clones, 92% of them seen just once; the ten biggest clones take up more than 13%. This sample is part of a study of T cell responses to AZD1222 COVID-19 vaccine. The sequences come from peripheral blood, collected on day 0 of AZD1222 vaccination. This chain links TRBV9 with TRBJ2-7; TRBD2 agrees at 12 bases. The receptor's source is an adult in good health. The CDR3 bases are TGTGCCAGCAGCGTAGGAAGGCTAGCGGGGGGGACCTACGAGCAGTACTTC. As protein: CASSVGRLAGGTYEQYF.